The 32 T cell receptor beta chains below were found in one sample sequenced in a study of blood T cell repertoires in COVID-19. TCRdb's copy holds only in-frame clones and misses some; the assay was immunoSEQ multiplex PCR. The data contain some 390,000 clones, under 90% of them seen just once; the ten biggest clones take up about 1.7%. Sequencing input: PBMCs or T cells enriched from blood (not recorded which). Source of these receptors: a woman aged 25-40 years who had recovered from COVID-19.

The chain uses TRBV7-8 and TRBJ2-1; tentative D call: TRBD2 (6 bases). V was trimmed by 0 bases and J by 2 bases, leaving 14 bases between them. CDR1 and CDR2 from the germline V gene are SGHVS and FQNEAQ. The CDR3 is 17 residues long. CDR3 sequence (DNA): TGTGCCAGCAGCTTAGCGAGGGCGGTAGCGGCCTACAATGAGCAGTTCTTC. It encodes CASSLARAVAAYNEQFF.

The CDR3 DNA sequence: TGTGCCAGTAGTAAGGTCAGGCTCCCGCCAAACACTGAAGCTTTCTTT. The encoded protein is CASSKVRLPPNTEAFF. The chain joins TRBV19 to TRBJ1-1; D gene ambiguous. The CDR3 spans 16 residues. V was cut by 4 bases and J by 2 bases, with 17 bases left in between. The V gene's germline CDR1 is LNHDA and CDR2 SQIVND (reference sequence).

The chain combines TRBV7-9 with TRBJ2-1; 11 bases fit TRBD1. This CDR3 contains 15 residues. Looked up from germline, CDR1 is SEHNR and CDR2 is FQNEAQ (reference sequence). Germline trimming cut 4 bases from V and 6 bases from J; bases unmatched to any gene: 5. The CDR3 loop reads CASSWSGTGGNEQFF. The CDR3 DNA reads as TGTGCCAGCAGCTGGTCCGGGACAGGGGGCAATGAGCAGTTCTTC.

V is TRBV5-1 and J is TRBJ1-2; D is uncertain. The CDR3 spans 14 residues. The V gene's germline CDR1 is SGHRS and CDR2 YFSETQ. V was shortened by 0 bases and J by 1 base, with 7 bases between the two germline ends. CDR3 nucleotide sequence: TGCGCCAGCAGCTTGGGTGGCCATAACTATGGCTACACCTTC. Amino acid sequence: CASSLGGHNYGYTF.

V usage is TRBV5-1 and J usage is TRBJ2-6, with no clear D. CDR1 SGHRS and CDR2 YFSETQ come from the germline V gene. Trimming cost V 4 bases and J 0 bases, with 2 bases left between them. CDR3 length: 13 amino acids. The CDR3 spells CASSLSGANVLTF. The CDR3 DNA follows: TGCGCCAGCAGCCTCTCTGGGGCCAACGTCCTGACTTTC.

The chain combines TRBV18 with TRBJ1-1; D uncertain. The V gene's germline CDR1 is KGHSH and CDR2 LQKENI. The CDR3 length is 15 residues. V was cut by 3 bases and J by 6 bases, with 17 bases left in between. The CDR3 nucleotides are TGTGCCAGCTCACCGTCCGAGGAGAATTGGTCTGAAGCTTTCTTT. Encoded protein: CASSPSEENWSEAFF.

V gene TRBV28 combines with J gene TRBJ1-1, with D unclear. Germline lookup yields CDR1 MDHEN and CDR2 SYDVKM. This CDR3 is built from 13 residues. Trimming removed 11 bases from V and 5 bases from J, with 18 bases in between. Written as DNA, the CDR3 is TGTGCCTGCGAGGGCAAAAGATGGACTGAAGCTTTCTTT. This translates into CACEGKRWTEAFF. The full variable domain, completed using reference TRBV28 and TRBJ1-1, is DVKVTQSSRYLVKRTGEKVFLECVQDMDHENMFWYRQDPGLGLRLIYFSYDVKMKEKGDIPEGYSVSREKKERFSLILESASTNQTSMYLCACEGKRWTEAFFGQGTRLTVV.

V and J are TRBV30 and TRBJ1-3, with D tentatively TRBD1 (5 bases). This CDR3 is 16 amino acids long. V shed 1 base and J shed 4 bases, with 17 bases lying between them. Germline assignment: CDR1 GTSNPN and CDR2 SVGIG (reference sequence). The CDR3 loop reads CAWSGTGGILGNTIYF. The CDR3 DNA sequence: TGTGCCTGGAGTGGCACGGGGGGGATTTTAGGAAACACCATATATTTT. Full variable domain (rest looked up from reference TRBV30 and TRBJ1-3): SQTIHQWPATLVQPVGSPLSLECTVEGTSNPNLYWYRQAAGRGLQLLFYSVGIGQISSEVPQNLSASRPQDRQFILSSKKLLLSDSGFYLCAWSGTGGILGNTIYFGEGSWLTVV.

The CDR3 DNA reads as TGCGCCAGCAGCGATCTGACAGGGGCGGCCTTCTACGAGCAGTACTTC. The encoded protein is CASSDLTGAAFYEQYF. The V gene is TRBV5-1, the J gene TRBJ2-7, with TRBD1 matching 8 bases. There are 16 residues in the CDR3. Germline CDR1 SGHRS, CDR2 YFSETQ. With 4 bases clipped from V and 3 bases from J, the junction kept 12 bases outside the gene matches.

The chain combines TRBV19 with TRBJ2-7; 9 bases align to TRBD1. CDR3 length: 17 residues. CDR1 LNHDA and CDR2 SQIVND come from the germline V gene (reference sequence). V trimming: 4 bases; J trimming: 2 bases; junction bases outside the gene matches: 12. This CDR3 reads CASSSQGQGMVAYEQYF. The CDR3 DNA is TGTGCCAGTAGTAGTCAGGGACAGGGTATGGTCGCCTACGAGCAGTACTTC.

The CDR3 region is CASSLSGGANTEAFF. The CDR3 DNA reads as TGTGCCAGCAGTTTATCGGGGGGTGCGAACACTGAAGCTTTCTTT. V gene TRBV27 combines with J gene TRBJ1-1, with a tentative D call TRBD1 (5 bases). This CDR3 comprises 15 residues. Trimming pared 0 bases from V and 1 base from J, leaving 9 bases between. Germline V gene lookup returns CDR1 MNHEY and CDR2 SMNVEV (reference sequence).

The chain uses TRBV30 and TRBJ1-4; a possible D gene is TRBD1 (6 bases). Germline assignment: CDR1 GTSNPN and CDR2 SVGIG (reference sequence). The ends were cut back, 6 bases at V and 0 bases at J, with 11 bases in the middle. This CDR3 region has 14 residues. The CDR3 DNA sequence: TGTGCCTGTGGACAGTTTGCAACTAATGAAAAACTGTTTTTT. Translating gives CACGQFATNEKLFF.

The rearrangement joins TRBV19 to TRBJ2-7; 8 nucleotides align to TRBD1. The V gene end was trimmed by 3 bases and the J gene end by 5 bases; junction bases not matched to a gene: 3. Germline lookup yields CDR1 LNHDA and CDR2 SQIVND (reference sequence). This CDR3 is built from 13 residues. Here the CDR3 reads CASSMGQEDEQYF. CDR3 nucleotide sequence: TGTGCCAGTAGTATGGGACAGGAGGACGAGCAGTACTTC.

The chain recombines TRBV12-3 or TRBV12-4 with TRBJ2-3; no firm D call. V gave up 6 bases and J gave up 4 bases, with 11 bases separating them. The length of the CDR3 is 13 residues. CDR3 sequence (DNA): TGTGCCAGCAGCCTGATTACACCAGATACGCAGTATTTT. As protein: CASSLITPDTQYF.

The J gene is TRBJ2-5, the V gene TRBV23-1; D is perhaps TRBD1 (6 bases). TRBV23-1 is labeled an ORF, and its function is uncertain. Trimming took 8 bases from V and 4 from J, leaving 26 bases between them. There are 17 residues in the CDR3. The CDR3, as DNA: TGCGCCAGCGATAGAACTTATTTACAGGGTATCTCAGAGACCCAGTACTTC. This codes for CASDRTYLQGISETQYF.

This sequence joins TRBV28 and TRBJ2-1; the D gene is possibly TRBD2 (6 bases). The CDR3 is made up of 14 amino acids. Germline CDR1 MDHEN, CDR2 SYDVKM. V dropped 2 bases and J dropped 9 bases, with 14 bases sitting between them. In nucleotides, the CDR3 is TGTGCCAGCAGTTTAGGGGGGAGACCCGGTGAGCAGTTCTTC. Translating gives CASSLGGRPGEQFF.

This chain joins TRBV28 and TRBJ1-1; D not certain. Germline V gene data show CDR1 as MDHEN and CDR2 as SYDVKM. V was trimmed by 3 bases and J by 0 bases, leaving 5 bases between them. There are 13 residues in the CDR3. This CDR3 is CASSFRLNTEAFF. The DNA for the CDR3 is TGTGCCAGCAGTTTCAGATTGAACACTGAAGCTTTCTTT.

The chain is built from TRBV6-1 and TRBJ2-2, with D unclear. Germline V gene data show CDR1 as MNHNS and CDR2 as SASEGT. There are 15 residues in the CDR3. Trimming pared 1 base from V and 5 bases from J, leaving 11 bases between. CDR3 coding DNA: TGTGCCAGCAGTGAAGAATTCCAGACTACCGGGGAGCTGTTTTTT. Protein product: CASSEEFQTTGELFF.

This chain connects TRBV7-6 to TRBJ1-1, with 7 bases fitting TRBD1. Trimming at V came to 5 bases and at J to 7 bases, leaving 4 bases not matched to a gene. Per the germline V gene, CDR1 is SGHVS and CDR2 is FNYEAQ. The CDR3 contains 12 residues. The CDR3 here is CASSPRQGEAFF. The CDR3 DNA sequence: TGTGCCAGCAGCCCCCGACAGGGTGAAGCTTTCTTT.

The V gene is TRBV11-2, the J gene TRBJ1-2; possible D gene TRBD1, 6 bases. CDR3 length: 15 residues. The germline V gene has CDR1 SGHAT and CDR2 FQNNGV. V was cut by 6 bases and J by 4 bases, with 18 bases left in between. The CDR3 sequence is CASSSGQSLLYGYTF. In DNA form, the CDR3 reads TGTGCCAGCAGTTCCGGACAGAGCTTACTCTATGGCTACACCTTC.

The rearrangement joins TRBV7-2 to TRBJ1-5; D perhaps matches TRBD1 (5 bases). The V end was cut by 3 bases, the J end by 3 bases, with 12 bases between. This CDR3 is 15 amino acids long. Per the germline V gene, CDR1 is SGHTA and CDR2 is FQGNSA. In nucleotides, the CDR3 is TGTGCCAGCAGCTTCGACGGACAAATCAATCAGCCCCAGCATTTT. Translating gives CASSFDGQINQPQHF.

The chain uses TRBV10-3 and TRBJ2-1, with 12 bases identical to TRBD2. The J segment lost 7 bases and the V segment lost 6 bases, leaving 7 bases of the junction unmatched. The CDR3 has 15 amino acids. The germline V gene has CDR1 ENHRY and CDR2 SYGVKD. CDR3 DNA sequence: TGTGCCATCAGGGGTCTAGCGGGAGGGAATAATGAGCAGTTCTTC. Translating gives CAIRGLAGGNNEQFF.

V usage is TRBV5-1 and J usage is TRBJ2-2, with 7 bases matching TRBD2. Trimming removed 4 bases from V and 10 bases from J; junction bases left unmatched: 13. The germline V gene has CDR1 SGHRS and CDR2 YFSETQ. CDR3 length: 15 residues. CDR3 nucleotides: TGCGCCAGCAGCCCCGGGGTCAGCGGGAAGGAGGAGCTGTTTTTT. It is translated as CASSPGVSGKEELFF.

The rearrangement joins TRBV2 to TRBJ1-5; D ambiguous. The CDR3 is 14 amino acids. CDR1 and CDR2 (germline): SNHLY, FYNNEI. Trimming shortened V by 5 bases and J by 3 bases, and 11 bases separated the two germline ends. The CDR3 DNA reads TGTGCCAGCAGTCAAGGGCGGTACAATCAGCCCCAGCATTTT. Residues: CASSQGRYNQPQHF.

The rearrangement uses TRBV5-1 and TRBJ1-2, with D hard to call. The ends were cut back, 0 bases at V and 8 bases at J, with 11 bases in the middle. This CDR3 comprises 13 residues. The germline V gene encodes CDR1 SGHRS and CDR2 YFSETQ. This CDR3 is CASSLDLARGYTF. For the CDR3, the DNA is TGCGCCAGCAGCTTGGATTTGGCCAGGGGCTACACCTTC.

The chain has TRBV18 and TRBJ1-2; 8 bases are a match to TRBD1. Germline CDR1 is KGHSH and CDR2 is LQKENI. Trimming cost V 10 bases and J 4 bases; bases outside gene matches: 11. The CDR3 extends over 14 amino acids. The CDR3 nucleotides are TGTGCCACCGCCTCCGGACAGGGCACCTATGGCTACACCTTC. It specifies CATASGQGTYGYTF.

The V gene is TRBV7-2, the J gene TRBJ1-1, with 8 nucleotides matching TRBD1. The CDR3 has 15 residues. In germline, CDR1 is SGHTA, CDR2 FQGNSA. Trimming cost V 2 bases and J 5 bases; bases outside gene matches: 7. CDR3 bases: TGTGCCAGCAGCTTATTAGGAGGGGACAGGACTGAAGCTTTCTTT. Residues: CASSLLGGDRTEAFF.

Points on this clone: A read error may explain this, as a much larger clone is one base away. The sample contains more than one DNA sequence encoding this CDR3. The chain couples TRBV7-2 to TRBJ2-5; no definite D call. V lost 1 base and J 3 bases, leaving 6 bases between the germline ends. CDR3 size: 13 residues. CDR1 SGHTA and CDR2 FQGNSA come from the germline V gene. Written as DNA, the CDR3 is TGTGCCAGCAGCTTAGGGGCAGAAGAGACCCAGTACTTC. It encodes CASSLGAEETQYF.

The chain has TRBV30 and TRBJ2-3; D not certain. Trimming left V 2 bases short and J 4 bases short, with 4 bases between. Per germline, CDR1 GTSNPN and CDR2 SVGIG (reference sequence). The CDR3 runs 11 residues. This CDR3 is CAWSLSDTQYF. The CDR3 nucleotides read TGTGCCTGGAGTTTATCAGATACGCAGTATTTT.

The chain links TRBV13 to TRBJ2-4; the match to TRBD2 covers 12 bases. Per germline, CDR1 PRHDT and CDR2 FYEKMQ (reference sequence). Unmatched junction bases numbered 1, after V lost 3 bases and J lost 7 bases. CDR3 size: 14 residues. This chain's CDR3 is CASSFGTSGNIQYF. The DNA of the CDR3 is TGTGCCAGCAGCTTCGGGACTAGCGGGAACATTCAGTACTTC.

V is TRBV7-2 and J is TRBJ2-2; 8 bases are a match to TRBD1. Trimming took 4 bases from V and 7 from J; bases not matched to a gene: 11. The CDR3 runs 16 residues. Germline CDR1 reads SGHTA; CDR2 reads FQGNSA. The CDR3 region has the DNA TGTGCCAGCAGCTCGTCACCAGGGGGCGCGGTCGGGGAGCTGTTTTTT. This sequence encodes CASSSSPGGAVGELFF.

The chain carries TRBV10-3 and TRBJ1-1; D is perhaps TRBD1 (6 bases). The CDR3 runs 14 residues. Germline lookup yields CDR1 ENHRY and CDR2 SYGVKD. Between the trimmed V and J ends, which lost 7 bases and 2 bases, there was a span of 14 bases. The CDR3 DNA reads TGTGCCATCAAGGACAGTGCTGCAAACACTGAAGCTTTCTTT. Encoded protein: CAIKDSAANTEAFF.